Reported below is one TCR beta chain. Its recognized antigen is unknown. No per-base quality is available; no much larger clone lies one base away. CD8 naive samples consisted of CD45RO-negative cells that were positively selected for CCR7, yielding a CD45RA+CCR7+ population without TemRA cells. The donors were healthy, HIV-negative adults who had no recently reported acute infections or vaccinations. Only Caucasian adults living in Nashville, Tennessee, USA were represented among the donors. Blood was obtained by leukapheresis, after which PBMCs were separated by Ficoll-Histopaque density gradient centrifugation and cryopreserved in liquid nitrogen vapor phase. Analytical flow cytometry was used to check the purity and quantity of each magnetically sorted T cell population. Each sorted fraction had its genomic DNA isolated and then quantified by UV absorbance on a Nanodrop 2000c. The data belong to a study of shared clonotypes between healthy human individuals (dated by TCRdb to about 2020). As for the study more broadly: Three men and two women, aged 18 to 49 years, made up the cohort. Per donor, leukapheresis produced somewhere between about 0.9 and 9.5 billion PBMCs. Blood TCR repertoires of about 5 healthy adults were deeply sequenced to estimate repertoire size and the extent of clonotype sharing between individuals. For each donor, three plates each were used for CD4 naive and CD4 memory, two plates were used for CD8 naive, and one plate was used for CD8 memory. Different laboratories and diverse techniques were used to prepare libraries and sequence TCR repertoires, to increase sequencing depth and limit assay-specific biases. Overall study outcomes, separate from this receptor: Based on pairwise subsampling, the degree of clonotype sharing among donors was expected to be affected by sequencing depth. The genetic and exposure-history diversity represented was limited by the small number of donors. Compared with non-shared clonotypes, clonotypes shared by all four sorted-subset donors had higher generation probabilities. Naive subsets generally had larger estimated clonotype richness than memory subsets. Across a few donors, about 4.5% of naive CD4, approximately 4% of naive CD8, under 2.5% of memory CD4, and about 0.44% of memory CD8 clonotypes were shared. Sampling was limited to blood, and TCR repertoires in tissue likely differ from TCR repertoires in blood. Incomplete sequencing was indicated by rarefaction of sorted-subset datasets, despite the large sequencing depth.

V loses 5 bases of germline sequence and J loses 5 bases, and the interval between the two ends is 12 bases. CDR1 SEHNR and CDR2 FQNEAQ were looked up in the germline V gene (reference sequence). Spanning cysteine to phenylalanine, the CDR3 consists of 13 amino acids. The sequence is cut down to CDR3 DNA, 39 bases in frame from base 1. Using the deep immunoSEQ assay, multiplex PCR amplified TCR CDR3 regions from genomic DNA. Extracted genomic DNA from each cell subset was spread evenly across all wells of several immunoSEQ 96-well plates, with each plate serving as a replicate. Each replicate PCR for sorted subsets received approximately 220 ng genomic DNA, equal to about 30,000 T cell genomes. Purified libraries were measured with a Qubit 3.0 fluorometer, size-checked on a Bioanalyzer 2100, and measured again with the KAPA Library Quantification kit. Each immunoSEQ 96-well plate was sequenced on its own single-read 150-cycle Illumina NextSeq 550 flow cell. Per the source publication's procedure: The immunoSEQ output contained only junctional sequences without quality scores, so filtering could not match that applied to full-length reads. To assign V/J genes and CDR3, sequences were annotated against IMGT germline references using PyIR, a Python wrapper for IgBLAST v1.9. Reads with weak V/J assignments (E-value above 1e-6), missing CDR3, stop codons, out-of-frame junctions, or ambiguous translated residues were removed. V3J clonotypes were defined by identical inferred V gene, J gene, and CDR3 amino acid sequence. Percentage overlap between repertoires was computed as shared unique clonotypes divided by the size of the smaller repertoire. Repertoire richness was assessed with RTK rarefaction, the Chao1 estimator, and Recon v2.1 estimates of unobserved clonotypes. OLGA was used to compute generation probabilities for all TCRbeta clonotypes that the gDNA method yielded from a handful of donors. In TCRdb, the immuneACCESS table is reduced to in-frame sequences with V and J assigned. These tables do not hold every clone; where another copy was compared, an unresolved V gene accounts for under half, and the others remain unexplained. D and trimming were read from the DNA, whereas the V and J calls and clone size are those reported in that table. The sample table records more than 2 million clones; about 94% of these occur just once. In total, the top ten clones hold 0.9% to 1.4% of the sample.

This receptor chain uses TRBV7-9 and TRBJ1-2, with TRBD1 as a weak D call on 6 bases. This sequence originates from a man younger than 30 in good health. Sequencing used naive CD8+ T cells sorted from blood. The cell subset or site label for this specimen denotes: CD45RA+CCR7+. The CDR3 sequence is CASSQTGEYGYTF. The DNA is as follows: TGTGCCAGCAGCCAGACAGGAGAATATGGCTACACCTTC.